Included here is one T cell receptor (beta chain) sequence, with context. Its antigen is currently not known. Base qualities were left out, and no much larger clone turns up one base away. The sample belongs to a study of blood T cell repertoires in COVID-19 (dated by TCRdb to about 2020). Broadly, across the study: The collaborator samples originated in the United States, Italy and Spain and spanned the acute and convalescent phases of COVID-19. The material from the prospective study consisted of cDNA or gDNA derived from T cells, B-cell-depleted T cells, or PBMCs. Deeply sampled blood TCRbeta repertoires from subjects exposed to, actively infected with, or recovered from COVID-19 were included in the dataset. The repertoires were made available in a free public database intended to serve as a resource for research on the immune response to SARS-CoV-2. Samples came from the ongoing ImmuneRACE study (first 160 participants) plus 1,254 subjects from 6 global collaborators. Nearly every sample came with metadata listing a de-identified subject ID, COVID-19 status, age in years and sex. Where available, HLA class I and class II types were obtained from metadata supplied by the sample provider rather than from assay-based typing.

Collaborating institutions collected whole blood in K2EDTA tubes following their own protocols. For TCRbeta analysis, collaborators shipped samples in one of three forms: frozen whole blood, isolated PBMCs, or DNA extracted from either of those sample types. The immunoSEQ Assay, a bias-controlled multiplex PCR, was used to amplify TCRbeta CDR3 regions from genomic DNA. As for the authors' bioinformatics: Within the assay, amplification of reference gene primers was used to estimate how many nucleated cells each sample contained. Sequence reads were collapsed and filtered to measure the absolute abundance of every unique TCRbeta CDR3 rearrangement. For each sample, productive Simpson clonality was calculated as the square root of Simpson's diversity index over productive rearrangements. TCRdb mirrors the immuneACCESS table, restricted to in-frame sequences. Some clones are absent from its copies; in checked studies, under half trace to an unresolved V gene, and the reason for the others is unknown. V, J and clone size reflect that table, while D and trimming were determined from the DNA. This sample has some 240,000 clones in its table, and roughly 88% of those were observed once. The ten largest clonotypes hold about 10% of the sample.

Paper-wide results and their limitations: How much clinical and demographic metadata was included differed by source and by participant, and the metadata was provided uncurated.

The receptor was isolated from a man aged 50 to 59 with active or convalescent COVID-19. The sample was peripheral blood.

The nucleotide sequence is TGTGCCAGCAGCCGACAGGGGTATGGCTACACCTTC. It translates to CASSRQGYGYTF. The chain links TRBV12-3 or TRBV12-4 with TRBJ1-2, with 8 bases in between that match TRBD1. The CDR3 goes from the cysteine to the phenylalanine over 12 residues. The entry retains the CDR3 DNA only, 36 bases that are in frame from base 1. Ends trimmed: V by 6 bases, J by 5 bases; bases unmatched to a gene: 2.